The subject of this entry is one T cell receptor beta chain. The antigen remains unidentified. CDR1 is SNHLY, CDR2 FYNNEI, per germline. This CDR3 spans 18 amino acids. V was trimmed by 3 bases and J by 1 base, leaving 19 bases between them. This specimen comes from a study of molecular identifiers for immune sequencing clone quantification. The study's findings and limits: A single cell's spiked Jurkat TCR RNA was reportedly detectable among roughly 1 million naive cells.

TCRdb reanalysed the PCR reads using MiXCR and keeps one entry per CDR3 protein. The table records hundreds of thousands of distinct CDR3 sequences, 25% of them present only once. Sorting was used to obtain naive CD8 T cells (CD8+CD4-CCR7+CD45RA+). The receptor was isolated from a human donor in good health. Some libraries in this study had Jurkat cell RNA spiked in. Sequenced input: naive CD8+ T cells from blood, with Jurkat cell RNA spiked in. Described subset: FACS-sorted CD8+CD4-CCR7+CD45RA+ naive T cells. This chain connects TRBV2 to TRBJ2-4, with a possible D match to TRBD1 (6 bases). CDR3 coding DNA: TGTGCCAGCAGTGAGGGGCATTACAGGGATGGTGCCAAAAACATTCAGTACTTC. Its protein is CASSEGHYRDGAKNIQYF.